This TCR beta chain was identified in a study of a mutant IDH1 vaccine in newly diagnosed glioma (dated by TCRdb to about 2021). Background for the entire study: Across visits V03 through V10, patients got a total of eight vaccinations, given in weeks 1, 3, 5, 7, 11, 15, 19 and 23. In the chemotherapy-containing groups, vaccination started alongside temozolomide cycles, whereas in patients who had radiotherapy alone it started 4-6 weeks after radiotherapy. Of the 25 to 40 treated patients, approximately 62% were male and about 40% were female, and the mean age was approximately 40 years. Before enrollment, patients had received standard therapy of radiotherapy alone, temozolomide alone, or radiochemotherapy with temozolomide; most received the combination. Peripheral blood was drawn at six visits: V03 (baseline), V05, V07, V10, V12 and V13. Longitudinal TCRB deep sequencing was done for 25 treated patients, wherever samples were available for exploratory analyses. Points the paper makes about the study in general: Selection of PBMC samples for TCRB deep sequencing was based on availability. Changes in the top peripheral T cell clonotypes picked up by TCRB sequencing did not appear to be linked to pseudoprogression. Immune responses induced by the vaccine were seen in 90% to 95% of patients across multiple MHC alleles. The authors stated that sample limitations prevented analyses of patient blood samples from being reproduced.

The library was made by the immunoSEQ multiplex PCR assay. Rearranged TCR beta chain sequences were amplified with the hsTCRB Kit following the manufacturer's protocol. An Illumina MiSeq was used to sequence the TCRB libraries. On the authors' methods: The kit vendor's proprietary platform handled demultiplexing, trimming and gene mapping. In TCRdb, the immuneACCESS table is reduced to in-frame sequences with V and J assigned. These tables do not hold every clone; where another copy was compared, an unresolved V gene accounts for under half, and the others remain unexplained. V and J calls plus clone size are reproduced from that table; the DNA served to infer D and trimming. This sample lists about 51,000 clones; around 78% were detected once. Of the sample, 1.8% is held by the ten largest clones. CDR1 and CDR2, per the germline V gene (reference sequence), are SGHNT and YYREEE. The CDR3 holds 14 amino acids from the cysteine to the phenylalanine. Of all the DNA, just the CDR3 is kept, 42 bases in frame from base 1. Relative to germline, V is 4 bases shorter and J is 4 bases shorter, with 12 bases between their ends.

In the paper's terms, the time point label means: week 5, during vaccination. Each vaccine dose, consisting of 300 ug of a 20-mer mutant IDH1 peptide in Montanide, was administered subcutaneously with topical imiquimod. Donors had newly diagnosed WHO grade 3 or 4 IDH1-mutant astrocytomas with loss of nuclear ATRX. The samples were drawn from NOA16, a multicentre, single-arm, open-label phase I trial in Germany that tested a mutant IDH1 peptide vaccine in humans for the first time. The DNeasy Blood and Tissue Kit was used to extract genomic DNA from EDTA blood for TCRB sequencing. This clone has a single count. The antigen it recognizes is unknown. No clone much larger than this one lies a single base away; base qualities are absent.

The sample was PBMCs, taken from a glioma patient whose treatment included an IDH1 peptide vaccine. This receptor chain uses TRBV5-4 and TRBJ1-3, and TRBD1 may be the D gene, going by 6 matching bases. This receptor was obtained from a woman aged 40 to 49 with glioma. CDR3 region: CASSPGGQGNTIYF. The bases read TGTGCCAGCAGCCCCGGGGGGCAGGGAAACACCATATATTTT. Reference TRBV5-4 and TRBJ1-3 proteins supply the regions before and after the CDR3; the full variable domain is: ETGVTQSPTHLIKTRGQQVTLRCSSQSGHNTVSWYQQALGQGPQFIFQYYREEENGRGNFPPRFSGLQFPNYSSELNVNALELDDSALYLCASSPGGQGNTIYFGEGSWLTVV.